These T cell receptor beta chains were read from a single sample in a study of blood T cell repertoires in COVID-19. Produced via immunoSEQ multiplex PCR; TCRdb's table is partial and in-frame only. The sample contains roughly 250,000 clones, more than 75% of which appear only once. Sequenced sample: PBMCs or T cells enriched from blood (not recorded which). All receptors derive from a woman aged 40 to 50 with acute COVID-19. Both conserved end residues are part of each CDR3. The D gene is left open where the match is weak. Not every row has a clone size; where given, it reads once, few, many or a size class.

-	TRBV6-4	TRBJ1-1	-	TGTGCCAGCAGGCTCAGGGGTCACACTGAAGCTTTCTTT	CASRLRGHTEAFF
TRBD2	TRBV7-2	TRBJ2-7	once	TGTGCCAGCAGCTTAGGTGGGGGGGGTAGCTCCTACGAGCAGTACTTC	CASSLGGGGSSYEQYF
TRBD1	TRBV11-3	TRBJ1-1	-	TGTGCCAGCAGCTCCCCCCGGACAGGGGAAAGGAGGACTGAAGCTTTCTTT	CASSSPRTGERRTEAFF
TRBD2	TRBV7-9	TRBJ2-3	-	TGTGCCAGCAGCTTCAAGAGTAGCGGGTACGGCACAGATACGCAGTATTTT	CASSFKSSGYGTDTQYF
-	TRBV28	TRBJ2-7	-	TGTGCCAGCAGCTCCCCCGCCTACGAGCAGTACTTC	CASSSPAYEQYF
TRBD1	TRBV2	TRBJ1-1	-	TGTGCCAGCAGGGCGGACAGGTTGAACACTGAAGCTTTCTTT	CASRADRLNTEAFF
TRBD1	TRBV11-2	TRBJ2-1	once	TGTGCCAGCAGCTTAGATCCCACAGGGGGCATGGACAATGAGCAGTTCTTC	CASSLDPTGGMDNEQFF
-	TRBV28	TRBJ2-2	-	TGTGCCAGCAGCACTTCGTCCGGGGGCACCGGGGAGCTGTTTTTT	CASSTSSGGTGELFF
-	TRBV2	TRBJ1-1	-	TGTGCCAGCAGTGAATCGGGCAGGGGAGTTTTGAACACTGAAGCTTTCTTT	CASSESGRGVLNTEAFF
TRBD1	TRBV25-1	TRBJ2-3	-	TGTGCCAGCAGTGTGACAGGGATGGGTTTGGATACGCAGTATTTT	CASSVTGMGLDTQYF
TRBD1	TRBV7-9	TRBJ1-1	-	TGTGCCAGCAGCCGAAGGTGGGACAGGGACACTGAAGCTTTCTTT	CASSRRWDRDTEAFF
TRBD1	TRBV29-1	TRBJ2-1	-	TGCAGCGTGGGGGCCAAACAGGGGGAACCCTACAATGAGCAGTTCTTC	CSVGAKQGEPYNEQFF
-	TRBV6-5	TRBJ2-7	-	TGTGCCAGCAAGGGAACAGGGTTTGTCTACGAGCAGTACTTC	CASKGTGFVYEQYF
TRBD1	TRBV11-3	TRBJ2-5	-	TGTGCCAGCAGCTGGCAGGGGGCCGAGAATGGAGAGACCCAGTACTTC	CASSWQGAENGETQYF
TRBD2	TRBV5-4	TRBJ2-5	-	TGTGCCAGCGGGTTAGCGGGAGTAGAGGAGACCCAGTACTTC	CASGLAGVEETQYF
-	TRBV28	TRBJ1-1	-	TGTGCCAGCAGTTTCGACAGGAACACTGAAGCTTTCTTT	CASSFDRNTEAFF
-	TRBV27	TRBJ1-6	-	TGTGCCAGCAGCCCCTCGGGAAACGGCTTCGGACCCCTCCACTTT	CASSPSGNGFGPLHF
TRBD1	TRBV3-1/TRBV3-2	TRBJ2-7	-	TGTGCCAGCAGCCAAGGGTGGTGGGGACAGGGAGGCCACGAGCAGTACTTC	CASSQGWWGQGGHEQYF
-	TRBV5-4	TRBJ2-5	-	TGTGCCAGCAGCTACGCAGGTTACCAAGAGACCCAGTACTTC	CASSYAGYQETQYF
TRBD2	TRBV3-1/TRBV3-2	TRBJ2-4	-	TGTGCCAGCAGCCAGCGGGGGGGCGCGGGAAACATTCAGTACTTC	CASSQRGGAGNIQYF
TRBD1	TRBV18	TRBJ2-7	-	TGTGCCAGCTCACCACGGGCGCCTGGGACAGATTCTCCCTACGAGCAGTACTTC	CASSPRAPGTDSPYEQYF
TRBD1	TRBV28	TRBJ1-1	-	TGTGCCAGCAGAGCAGGGGGCCGCGGGAGCACTGAAGCTTTCTTT	CASRAGGRGSTEAFF
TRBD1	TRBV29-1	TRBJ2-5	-	TGCAGCGTTGAAGATCGGACAGGGGTTCGAGAGACCCAGTACTTC	CSVEDRTGVRETQYF
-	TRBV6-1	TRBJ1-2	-	TGTGCCAGCAGTGAGGGCGTTAGCTATGGCTACACCTTC	CASSEGVSYGYTF
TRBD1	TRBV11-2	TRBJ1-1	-	TGTGCCAGCAGCTTGTTGCAGGGGGGTGAAGCTTTCTTT	CASSLLQGGEAFF
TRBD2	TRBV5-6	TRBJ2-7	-	TGTGCCAGCAGCTATCGACGGACTAGCTCCTACGAGCAGTACTTC	CASSYRRTSSYEQYF
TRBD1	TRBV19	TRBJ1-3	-	TGTGCCAGTAGTGACAGGGTAACTGGAAACACCATATATTTT	CASSDRVTGNTIYF
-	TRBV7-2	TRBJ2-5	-	TGTGCCAGCAGCTTAGTCGGTCCTTCTTACCCCCAAGAGACCCAGTACTTC	CASSLVGPSYPQETQYF
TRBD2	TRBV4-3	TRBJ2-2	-	TGCGCCAGCAGCCAGAGAGCGGGAGAGGTCGGGGAGCTGTTTTTT	CASSQRAGEVGELFF
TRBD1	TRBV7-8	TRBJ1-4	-	TGTGCCAGCAGCTTTCGAGCCAGGGGGAATGAAAAACTGTTTTTT	CASSFRARGNEKLFF
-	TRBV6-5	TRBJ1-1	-	TGTGCCAGCAGTCGGGTACAAATGAACACTGAAGCTTTCTTT	CASSRVQMNTEAFF